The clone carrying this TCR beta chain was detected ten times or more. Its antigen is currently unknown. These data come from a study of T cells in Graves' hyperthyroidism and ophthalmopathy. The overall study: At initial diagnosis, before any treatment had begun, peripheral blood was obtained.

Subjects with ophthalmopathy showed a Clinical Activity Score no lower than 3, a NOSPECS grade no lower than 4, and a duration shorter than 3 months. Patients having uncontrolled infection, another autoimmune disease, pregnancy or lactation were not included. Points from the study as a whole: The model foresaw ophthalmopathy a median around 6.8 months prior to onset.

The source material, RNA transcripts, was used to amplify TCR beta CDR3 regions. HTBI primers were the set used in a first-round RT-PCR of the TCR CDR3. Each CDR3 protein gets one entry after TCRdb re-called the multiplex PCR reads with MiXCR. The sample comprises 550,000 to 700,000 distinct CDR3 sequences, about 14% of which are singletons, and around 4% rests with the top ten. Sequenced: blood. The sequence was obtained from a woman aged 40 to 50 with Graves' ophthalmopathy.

The CDR3 region is CASSLPLGTSETYEQYF. CDR3 in DNA: TGTGCCAGCAGCTTACCACTAGGGACTAGCGAGACCTACGAGCAGTACTTC. The chain links TRBV11-1 to TRBJ2-7; the match to TRBD2 covers 10 bases. Trimming at V came to 2 bases and at J to 2 bases, leaving 9 bases not matched to a gene. CDR3 length: 17 amino acids. Germline CDR1 SGHAT, CDR2 FQDESV (reference sequence).